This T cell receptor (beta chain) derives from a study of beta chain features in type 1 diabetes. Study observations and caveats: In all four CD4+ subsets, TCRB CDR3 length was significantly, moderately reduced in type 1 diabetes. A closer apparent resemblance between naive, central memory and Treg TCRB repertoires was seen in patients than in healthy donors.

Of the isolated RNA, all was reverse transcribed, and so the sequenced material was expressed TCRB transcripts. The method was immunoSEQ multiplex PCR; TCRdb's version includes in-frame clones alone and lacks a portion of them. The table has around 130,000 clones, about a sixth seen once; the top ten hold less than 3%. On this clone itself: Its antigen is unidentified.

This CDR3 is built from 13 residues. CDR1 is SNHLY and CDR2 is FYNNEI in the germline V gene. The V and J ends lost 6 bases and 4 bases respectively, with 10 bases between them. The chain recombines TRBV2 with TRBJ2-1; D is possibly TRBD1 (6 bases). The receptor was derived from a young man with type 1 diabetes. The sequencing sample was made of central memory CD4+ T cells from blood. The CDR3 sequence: CASSAGQYNEQFF. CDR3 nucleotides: TGTGCCAGCAGCGCAGGACAGTACAATGAGCAGTTCTTC.